The 18 T cell receptor beta chains below were found in one sample sequenced in a study of radiation and T cells in renal cell carcinoma. Profiling relied on immunoSEQ multiplex PCR, and the TCRdb table lists in-frame clones only, not all of them. The table records 100,000 to 150,000 clones, 65% to 85% of them present only once. Time point defined: blood 2 weeks post-SBRT. Treatment given: 15 Gy SBRT to primary tumor, nephrectomy 4 weeks later. Material: blood, obtained from a patient whose treatment included radiotherapy and nephrectomy. The receptors shown here come from a man aged 45-60 years with renal cell carcinoma.

The chain employs TRBV9 and TRBJ2-3, with 13 bases that match TRBD2. V was clipped by 0 bases and J by 3 bases; unmatched bases: 1. The CDR3 covers 16 residues. Per the germline V gene, CDR1 is SGDLS and CDR2 is YYNGEE. The chain's CDR3 is CASSVGTSGGTDTQYF. In nucleotides, the CDR3 is TGTGCCAGCAGCGTAGGGACTAGCGGGGGAACAGATACGCAGTATTTT. The full variable domain, completed using reference TRBV9 and TRBJ2-3, is DSGVTQTPKHLITATGQRVTLRCSPRSGDLSVYWYQQSLDQGLQFLIQYYNGEERAKGNILERFSAQQFPDLHSELNLSSLELGDSALYFCASSVGTSGGTDTQYFGPGTRLTVL.

V gene TRBV29-1 combines with J gene TRBJ2-1; 7 nucleotides align to TRBD1. Germline V CDR1 and CDR2: SQVTM, ANQGSEA. V gave up 7 bases and J gave up 6 bases; unmatched junction bases: 9. This CDR3 spans 13 amino acids. This chain's CDR3 is CSGVGTASNEQFF. In DNA form, the CDR3 reads TGCAGCGGTGTCGGGACAGCTTCCAATGAGCAGTTCTTC.

The chain employs TRBV9 and TRBJ1-4; tentative D call: TRBD1 (6 bases). V was pared by 6 bases and J by 7 bases, with 19 bases between. Per the germline V gene, CDR1 is SGDLS and CDR2 is YYNGEE. CDR3 length: 15 amino acids. The CDR3 DNA is TGTGCCAGCACCTTGGGGGGACAATGGGGTGAAAAACTGTTTTTT. This gives the protein CASTLGGQWGEKLFF.

V gene TRBV19 combines with J gene TRBJ2-5, with 8 positions matching TRBD1. The DNA end is a closer match to TRBJ2-7, so the J assignment may be wrong. The germline CDR1 and CDR2 sequences are LNHDA and SQIVND (reference sequence). This CDR3 region has 13 residues. The CDR3 loop reads CASSITGGREQYF. The CDR3 DNA follows: TGTGCCAGTAGTATTACAGGGGGTCGCGAGCAGTACTTC.

The chain uses TRBV7-9 and TRBJ2-7; D unclear. The germline V and J ends were trimmed by 6 bases and 2 bases, with 11 bases remaining between them. The germline V gene encodes CDR1 SEHNR and CDR2 FQNEAQ (reference sequence). The CDR3 is 13 residues long. CDR3 region: CASRREQTYEQYF. DNA for the CDR3: TGTGCCAGCAGACGAGAGCAGACCTACGAGCAGTACTTC. Drawing the rest from reference TRBV7-9 and TRBJ2-7, the complete variable domain is DTGVSQNPRHKITKRGQNVTFRCDPISEHNRLYWYRQTLGQGPEFLTYFQNEAQLEKSRLLSDRFSAERPKGSFSTLEIQRTEQGDSAMYLCASRREQTYEQYFGPGTRLTVT.

V usage is TRBV29-1 and J usage is TRBJ2-1, with 8 bases fitting TRBD2. This CDR3 is built from 14 residues. Trimming at V came to 6 bases and at J to 2 bases, leaving 6 bases not matched to a gene. Germline V lookup: CDR1 SQVTM, CDR2 ANQGSEA. CDR3 coding DNA: TGCAGCGTCTTCTTAGCGGGGACCTACAATGAGCAGTTCTTC. As protein: CSVFLAGTYNEQFF.

V usage is TRBV7-9 and J usage is TRBJ1-2; D is unclear. The CDR3 sequence is 14 residues long. CDR1 is SEHNR and CDR2 is FQNEAQ in the germline V gene (reference sequence). With 1 base removed from V and 6 bases from J, the gap between germline ends came to 12 bases. CDR3 DNA sequence: TGTGCCAGCAGCTTAGTATGGGGATTCAATGGCTACACCTTC. This encodes CASSLVWGFNGYTF. Full variable domain (outside the CDR3, taken from reference TRBV7-9 and TRBJ1-2): DTGVSQNPRHKITKRGQNVTFRCDPISEHNRLYWYRQTLGQGPEFLTYFQNEAQLEKSRLLSDRFSAERPKGSFSTLEIQRTEQGDSAMYLCASSLVWGFNGYTFGSGTRLTVV.

The chain employs TRBV5-1 and TRBJ2-2; D may correspond to TRBD1 or TRBD2 (5 bases each). CDR3 length: 15 residues. Per germline, CDR1 SGHRS and CDR2 YFSETQ. V shed 2 bases and J shed 0 bases, with 8 bases lying between them. This CDR3 is CASSFGTANTGELFF. CDR3 in DNA: TGCGCCAGCAGCTTCGGGACGGCGAACACCGGGGAGCTGTTTTTT. Full variable domain (outside the CDR3, taken from reference TRBV5-1 and TRBJ2-2): KAGVTQTPRYLIKTRGQQVTLSCSPISGHRSVSWYQQTPGQGLQFLFEYFSETQRNKGNFPGRFSGRQFSNSRSEMNVSTLELGDSALYLCASSFGTANTGELFFGEGSRLTVL.

This chain uses TRBV21-1 with TRBJ1-5. TRBV21-1 corresponds to a pseudogene. The CDR3 contains 18 residues. The CDR3 sequence: CASSKVPVERDGNQPQHF. The CDR3 DNA reads TGTGCCAGCAGCAAAGTCCCTGTCGAACGGGATGGCAATCAGCCCCAGCATTTT.

The rearrangement links TRBV4-1 to TRBJ2-3; TRBD2 aligns across 16 bases. J lost 7 bases, V lost 4 bases, and 11 bases had no gene match. CDR3 size: 18 residues. Germline assignment: CDR1 MGHRA and CDR2 YSYEKL. The CDR3 nucleotides are TGCGCCAGCAGCCCCCCGGGACTAGCGGGGGGGCGGGGGAATACGCAGTATTTT. Translation: CASSPPGLAGGRGNTQYF.

The chain is built from TRBV4-1 and TRBJ2-4, with a tentative D call TRBD2 (7 bases). Germline loops: CDR1 MGHRA, CDR2 YSYEKL. The CDR3 length is 17 residues. Trimming took 0 bases from V and 6 from J, leaving 18 bases between them. The CDR3 DNA reads TGCGCCAGCAGCCAAGAGGGGACAACGGGGGGACGAAACATTCAGTACTTC. This sequence encodes CASSQEGTTGGRNIQYF.

DNA for the CDR3: TGTGCCAGCAGTTACCGCAGGGGGGATGAGGAGACCCAGTACTTC. Translating gives CASSYRRGDEETQYF. V is TRBV6-5 and J is TRBJ2-5, with D tentatively TRBD1 (7 bases). Germline V gene lookup returns CDR1 MNHEY and CDR2 SVGAGI. This CDR3 is built from 15 residues. Between the trimmed V and J ends, which lost 2 bases and 5 bases, there was a span of 15 bases.

This clone has just one count. This chain uses TRBV11-3 with TRBJ1-1, with TRBD1 matching 10 bases. The CDR3 is 15 residues long. Trimming cost V 5 bases and J 0 bases; bases outside gene matches: 3. The germline V gene encodes CDR1 SGHNT and CDR2 YENEEA. CDR3: CASSLGQGMNTEAFF. The CDR3 DNA sequence: TGTGCCAGCAGCCTGGGACAGGGGATGAACACTGAAGCTTTCTTT.

The chain recombines TRBV18 with TRBJ1-1, with D possibly matching TRBD1 (6 bases). The germline gives CDR1 KGHSH, CDR2 LQKENI. V was cut by 2 bases and J by 2 bases, with 12 bases left in between. This CDR3 is 15 amino acids long. For the CDR3, the DNA is TGTGCCAGCTCACCAAGGGACATCTCCAACACTGAAGCTTTCTTT. Protein sequence: CASSPRDISNTEAFF.

This chain connects TRBV7-9 to TRBJ2-7, with 7 bases lining up with TRBD1. CDR1 and CDR2 from the germline V gene are SEHNR and FQNEAQ (reference sequence). The CDR3 runs to 13 residues. The junction had 3 bases not matched to a gene; V was cut back by 2 bases and J by 5 bases. CDR3 protein: CASSLMTGNEQYF. CDR3 nucleotide sequence: TGTGCCAGCAGCTTAATGACAGGGAACGAGCAGTACTTC.

J is TRBJ2-7 and V is TRBV19; no definite D call. This CDR3 is 13 amino acids long. Germline assignment: CDR1 LNHDA and CDR2 SQIVND (reference sequence). V lost 3 bases and J 6 bases, leaving 12 bases between the germline ends. CDR3 nucleotides: TGTGCCAGTAGTATTCGTAGTTCAGTCGAGCAGTACTTC. It yields the protein CASSIRSSVEQYF.

This rearrangement joins TRBV2 to TRBJ1-1; no clear D. Germline V gives CDR1 SNHLY, CDR2 FYNNEI. V was shortened by 7 bases and J by 4 bases, with 13 bases between the two germline ends. The CDR3 sequence is 13 residues long. The CDR3 region has the DNA TGTGCCAGCACTAATATGGGGAGCACTGAAGCTTTCTTT. It translates to CASTNMGSTEAFF.

The genes are TRBV2 and TRBJ1-1; 7 positions match TRBD1. CDR1 and CDR2 from the germline V gene are SNHLY and FYNNEI. The CDR3 has 14 residues. With 7 bases clipped from V and 5 bases from J, the junction kept 10 bases outside the gene matches. The CDR3, as DNA: TGTGCCAGCATCAGACAGGGAGGAGGGACTGAAGCTTTCTTT. Its protein is CASIRQGGGTEAFF.